This section outlines one T cell receptor (beta chain) sequence together with its context. This clone was seen only once. Its cognate antigen has yet to be identified. No base quality values were provided; no much bigger clone lies one nucleotide off. V is pared back by 4 bases and J by 4 bases, with 6 bases lying between the germline termini. From the cysteine through the phenylalanine, the CDR3 covers 11 amino acids. This entry keeps only the CDR3 DNA: 33 bases, framed from base 1. The germline V gene encodes CDR1 SGHDT and CDR2 YYEEEE. The immunoSEQ Assay, a bias-controlled multiplex PCR, was used to amplify TCRbeta CDR3 regions from genomic DNA. On the authors' methods: Within the assay, amplification of reference gene primers was used to estimate how many nucleated cells each sample contained. To quantify the absolute abundance of each unique TCRbeta CDR3 rearrangement, sequence reads were collapsed and filtered. For each sample, productive Simpson clonality was calculated as the square root of Simpson's diversity index over productive rearrangements. As stored in TCRdb, this immuneACCESS dataset retains in-frame rearrangements with V and J assigned. A fraction of the clones does not appear; measured against another copy, unresolved V genes explain less than half of the discrepancy, and the remainder lacks a known reason. Clonal size and the V and J genes are those of that table, whereas D and trimming came from the DNA. Present in this sample are fewer than 150,000 clones, just under 85% of which were seen just once. Clones ranked in the top ten supply around 13% of the sample.

This entry belongs to a study of blood T cell repertoires in COVID-19 (dated by TCRdb to 2020 to 2022). Background for the entire study: Collaborator samples came from the United States, Italy and Spain and covered acute and convalescent phases of COVID-19. Subjects who had been exposed to COVID-19, were actively infected with it, or had recovered from it provided the deeply sampled blood TCRbeta repertoires that made up the dataset. The material from the prospective study consisted of cDNA or gDNA derived from T cells, B-cell-depleted T cells, or PBMCs. The samples were drawn from the first 160 participants of the ongoing ImmuneRACE study and from over 950 subjects provided by 6 global collaborators. Where available, HLA class I and class II types were taken from metadata supplied by the sample provider and were not determined by assay-based typing. The repertoires were released in a freely available public database intended as a resource for research on the immune response to SARS-CoV-2. Sample metadata almost always included a de-identified subject ID, COVID-19 status, age in years and sex. Beyond this particular receptor, the publication reports: Clinical and demographic metadata were provided uncurated, with the amount varying by source and participant.

Each collaborating institution followed its own protocols to collect whole blood in K2EDTA tubes. Collaborator samples were shipped for TCRbeta analysis as frozen whole blood, isolated PBMCs, or DNA extracted from either sample type. This TCR was recovered from a human donor in a cohort sampled during active COVID-19. Sequencing was performed on peripheral blood. The V gene is TRBV5-6 and the J gene is TRBJ2-7, with no confident D gene call. The DNA sequence is TGTGCCAGCAGCCGGCGGTACGAGCAGTACTTC. Its coded protein is CASSRRYEQYF.